The sequence of this T cell receptor beta chain was determined in a study of control samples from healthy donors and cancer patients. Using immunoSEQ multiplex PCR, the repertoire was profiled, and TCRdb retains in-frame clones only, with some absent. The sample yields 150,000 to 160,000 clones, 93% seen once. The sequence was collected from a man between 45 and 60 years old in good health. Input material: blood.

Here the CDR3 reads CASSYGLAYNEQFF. Here the CDR3 DNA reads TGTGCCAGCAGTTACGGGCTAGCATACAATGAGCAGTTCTTC. The V and J genes are TRBV6-2 or TRBV6-3 and TRBJ2-1; a weak D match, TRBD2 (5 bases). This CDR3 region has 14 residues. V lost 2 bases and J 4 bases, leaving 9 bases between the germline ends. The germline CDR1 and CDR2 sequences are MNHEY and SVGEGT.